Detailed here is one TCR beta chain. Other DNA sequences of this sample code for an identical CDR3. The entry originates in a study of blood T cell repertoires in COVID-19. The CDR3 runs to 12 residues. Deletions cut 5 bases from V and 2 bases from J, with 7 bases between. In germline, CDR1 is SGHDN, CDR2 FVKESK. Data came from immunoSEQ multiplex PCR; TCRdb stores just in-frame clones and leaves some out. Among around 190,000 clones listed, roughly three quarters were seen once. Sequenced input: peripheral blood. J is TRBJ2-7 and V is TRBV14; weak D call: TRBD1 (6 bases). This receptor was obtained from a middle-aged woman with COVID-19, enrolled during active disease. The CDR3 nucleotides are TGTGCCAGCAGCAGACAGGCCTACGAGCAGTACTTC. Translation: CASSRQAYEQYF.